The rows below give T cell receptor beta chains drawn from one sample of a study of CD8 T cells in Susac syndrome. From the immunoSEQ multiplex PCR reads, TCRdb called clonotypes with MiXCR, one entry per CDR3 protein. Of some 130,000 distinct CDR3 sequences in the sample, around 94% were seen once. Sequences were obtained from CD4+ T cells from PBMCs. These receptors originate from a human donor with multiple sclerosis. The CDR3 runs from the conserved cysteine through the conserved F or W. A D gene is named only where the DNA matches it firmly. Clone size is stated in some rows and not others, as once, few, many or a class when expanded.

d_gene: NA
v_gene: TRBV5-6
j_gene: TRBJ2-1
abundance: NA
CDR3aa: CASSAPGSGEQFF
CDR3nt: TGTGCCAGCAGCGCCCCAGGGTCAGGTGAGCAGTTCTTC

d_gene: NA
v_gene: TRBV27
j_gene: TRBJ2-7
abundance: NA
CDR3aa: CASSLGPGDPYEQYF
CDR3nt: TGTGCCAGCAGTTTAGGCCCAGGGGATCCCTACGAGCAGTACTTC

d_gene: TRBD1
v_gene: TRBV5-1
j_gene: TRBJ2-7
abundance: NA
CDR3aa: CASSGGQGPSYEQYF
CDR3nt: TGCGCCAGCAGTGGGGGACAGGGTCCCTCCTACGAGCAGTACTTC

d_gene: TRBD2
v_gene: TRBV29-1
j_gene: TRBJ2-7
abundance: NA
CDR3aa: CSVPPGLAGTPSSYEQYF
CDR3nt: TGCAGCGTTCCTCCGGGACTAGCGGGGACCCCCAGCTCCTACGAGCAGTACTTC

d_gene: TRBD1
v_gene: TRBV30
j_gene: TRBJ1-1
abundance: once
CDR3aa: CAWSGGQVYTEAFF
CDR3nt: TGTGCCTGGAGTGGGGGACAGGTCTACACTGAAGCTTTCTTT

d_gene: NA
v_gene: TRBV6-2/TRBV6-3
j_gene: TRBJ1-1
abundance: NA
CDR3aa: CASINGRQLITEAFF
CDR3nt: TGTGCCAGCATCAACGGTCGACAGCTTATCACTGAAGCTTTCTTT

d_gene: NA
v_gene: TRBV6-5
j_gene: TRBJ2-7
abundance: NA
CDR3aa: CASSYSGQTYEQYF
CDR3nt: TGTGCCAGCAGTTACTCCGGGCAGACCTACGAGCAGTACTTC

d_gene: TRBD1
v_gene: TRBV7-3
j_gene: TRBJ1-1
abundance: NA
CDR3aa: CASSLFGQGNTEAFF
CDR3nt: TGTGCCAGCAGCTTATTTGGACAGGGGAACACTGAAGCTTTCTTT

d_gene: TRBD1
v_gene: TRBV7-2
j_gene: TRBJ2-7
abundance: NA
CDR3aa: CASSLQGQGHEQYF
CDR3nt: TGTGCCAGCAGCTTACAGGGACAGGGCCACGAGCAGTACTTC

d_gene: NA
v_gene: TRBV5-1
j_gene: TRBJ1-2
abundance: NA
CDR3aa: CASSLLPQGRTIDGYTF
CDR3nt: TGCGCCAGCAGCTTGCTTCCGCAGGGGAGAACTATAGATGGCTACACCTTC

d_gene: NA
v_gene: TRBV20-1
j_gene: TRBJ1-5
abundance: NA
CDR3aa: CSAYENFNQPQHF
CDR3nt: TGCAGTGCATATGAAAACTTCAATCAGCCCCAGCATTTT

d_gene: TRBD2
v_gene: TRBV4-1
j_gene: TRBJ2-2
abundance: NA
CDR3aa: CASSQQLAGLNTGELFF
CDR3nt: TGCGCCAGCAGCCAACAACTAGCGGGGTTAAACACCGGGGAGCTGTTTTTT

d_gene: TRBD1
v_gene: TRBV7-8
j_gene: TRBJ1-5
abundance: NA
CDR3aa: CASSNRDRDNQPQHF
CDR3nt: TGTGCCAGCAGCAACCGGGACAGGGACAATCAGCCCCAGCATTTT

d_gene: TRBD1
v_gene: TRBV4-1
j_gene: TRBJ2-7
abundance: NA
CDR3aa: CASSRLPETGVYEQYF
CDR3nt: TGCGCCAGCAGCCGACTACCGGAGACAGGGGTCTACGAGCAGTACTTC

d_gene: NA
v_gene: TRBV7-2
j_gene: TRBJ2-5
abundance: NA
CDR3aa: CASSLGGGPETQYF
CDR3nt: TGTGCCAGCAGCTTAGGTGGGGGGCCAGAGACCCAGTACTTC

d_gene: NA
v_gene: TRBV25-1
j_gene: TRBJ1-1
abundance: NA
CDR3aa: CASSEPRVGNTEAFF
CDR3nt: TGTGCCAGCAGTGAGCCTAGGGTGGGAAACACTGAAGCTTTCTTT

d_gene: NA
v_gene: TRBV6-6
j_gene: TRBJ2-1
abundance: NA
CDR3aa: CASTDRGSYNEQFF
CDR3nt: TGTGCCAGCACTGACCGGGGGTCCTACAATGAGCAGTTCTTC

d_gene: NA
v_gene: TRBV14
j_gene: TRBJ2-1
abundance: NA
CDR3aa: CASDTDGVSYNEQFF
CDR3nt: TGTGCCAGCGATACTGACGGGGTCTCCTACAATGAGCAGTTCTTC

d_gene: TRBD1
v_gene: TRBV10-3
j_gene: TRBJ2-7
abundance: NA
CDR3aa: CAISDQQGAYEQYF
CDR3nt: TGTGCCATCAGTGATCAACAGGGGGCCTACGAGCAGTACTTC

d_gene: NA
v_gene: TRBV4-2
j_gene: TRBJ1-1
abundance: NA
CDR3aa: CASSLWVGTNTEAFF
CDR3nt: TGTGCCAGCAGCCTTTGGGTGGGTACGAACACTGAAGCTTTCTTT

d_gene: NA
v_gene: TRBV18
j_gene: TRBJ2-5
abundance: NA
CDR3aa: CASSPDQGETQYF
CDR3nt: TGTGCCAGCTCACCAGATCAGGGAGAGACCCAGTACTTC

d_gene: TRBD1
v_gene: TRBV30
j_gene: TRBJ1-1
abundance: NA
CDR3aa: CAWSAVGTGPFYAFF
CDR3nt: TGTGCCTGGAGTGCCGTCGGGACAGGGCCGTTTTACGCTTTCTTT

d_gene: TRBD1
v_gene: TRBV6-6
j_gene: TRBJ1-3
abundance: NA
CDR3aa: CASMGTESGNTIYF
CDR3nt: TGTGCCAGCATGGGGACAGAATCTGGAAACACCATATATTTT

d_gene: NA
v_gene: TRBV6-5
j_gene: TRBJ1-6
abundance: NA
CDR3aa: CASSSTLWGLYNSPLHF
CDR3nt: TGTGCCAGCAGTTCAACCCTATGGGGCCTGTATAATTCACCCCTCCACTTT

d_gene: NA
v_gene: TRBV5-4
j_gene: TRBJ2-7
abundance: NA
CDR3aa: CASSRVPGPNSYEQYF
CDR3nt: TGTGCCAGCAGCCGAGTCCCGGGACCGAACTCCTACGAGCAGTACTTC

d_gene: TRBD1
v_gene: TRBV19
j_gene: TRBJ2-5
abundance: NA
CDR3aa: CASSGQGAFETQYF
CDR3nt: TGTGCCAGTAGCGGACAGGGAGCTTTCGAGACCCAGTACTTC

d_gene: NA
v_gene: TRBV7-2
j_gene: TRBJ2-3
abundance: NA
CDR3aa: CASSTIQGTQYF
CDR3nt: TGTGCCAGCAGCACCATCCAGGGTACGCAGTATTTT

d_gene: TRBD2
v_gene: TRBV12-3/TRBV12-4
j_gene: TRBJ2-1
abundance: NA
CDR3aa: CASSLGRGSSYNEQFF
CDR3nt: TGTGCCAGCAGCCTAGGGCGGGGGAGCTCCTACAATGAGCAGTTCTTC

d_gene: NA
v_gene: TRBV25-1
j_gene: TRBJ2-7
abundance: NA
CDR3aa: CASSAAGGNEQYF
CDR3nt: TGTGCCAGCAGTGCAGCAGGCGGGAACGAGCAGTACTTC

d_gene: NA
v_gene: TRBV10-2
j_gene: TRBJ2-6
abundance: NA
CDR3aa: CASNADGWANVLTF
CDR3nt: TGCGCCAGCAACGCGGACGGTTGGGCCAACGTCCTGACTTTC

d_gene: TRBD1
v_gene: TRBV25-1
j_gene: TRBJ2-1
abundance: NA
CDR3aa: CASSEMGQGAFDEQFF
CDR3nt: TGTGCCAGCAGTGAAATGGGACAGGGGGCTTTCGATGAGCAGTTCTTC

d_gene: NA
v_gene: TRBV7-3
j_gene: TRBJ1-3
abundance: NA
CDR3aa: CASSSGTSGGNTIYF
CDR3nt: TGTGCCAGCAGCTCGGGGACATCCGGGGGAAACACCATATATTTT

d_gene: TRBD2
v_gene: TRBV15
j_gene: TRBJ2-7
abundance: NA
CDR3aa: CATSRVSGAGGRVSYEQYF
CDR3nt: TGTGCCACCAGCAGAGTTTCAGGAGCGGGAGGTAGGGTGTCCTACGAGCAGTACTTC

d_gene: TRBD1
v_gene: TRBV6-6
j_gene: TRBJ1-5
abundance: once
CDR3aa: CASSTRGNDQPQHF
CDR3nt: TGTGCCAGCAGCACCAGGGGGAACGATCAGCCCCAGCATTTT

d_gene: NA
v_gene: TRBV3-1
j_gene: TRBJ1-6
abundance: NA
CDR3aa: CASSQGSENSPLHF
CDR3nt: TGTGCCAGCAGCCAAGGGTCAGAAAATTCACCCCTCCACTTT

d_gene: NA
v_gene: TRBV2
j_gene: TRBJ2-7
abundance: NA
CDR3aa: CASRSSSGGLLAGEQYF
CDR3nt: TGTGCCAGCAGATCAAGTTCAGGGGGTCTCTTAGCGGGGGAGCAGTACTTC

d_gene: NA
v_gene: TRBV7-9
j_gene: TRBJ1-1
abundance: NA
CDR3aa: CASSLEVNTEAFF
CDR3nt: TGTGCCAGCAGTTTAGAAGTGAACACTGAAGCTTTCTTT